The present T cell receptor (beta chain) was sequenced within a study of T cell changes during pregnancy in multiple sclerosis. Clones were sequenced by immunoSEQ multiplex PCR, and TCRdb holds only the in-frame ones, with some missing. The profile shows 80,000 to 95,000 clones, nearly 95% of them singletons. Trimming pared 2 bases from V and 2 bases from J, leaving 13 bases between. Germline CDR1 is SGHDT and CDR2 is YYEEEE. The CDR3 extends over 15 amino acids. The genes are TRBV5-6 and TRBJ1-2; maybe TRBD1 (5 bases). Sequencing was performed on peripheral blood, taken in the second trimester of pregnancy. The TCR comes from a female donor with multiple sclerosis, enrolled in a pregnancy study. CDR3 bases: TGTGCCAGCAGCTTTACAGGACAAACCAACTATGGCTACACCTTC. It codes for CASSFTGQTNYGYTF. Together with reference TRBV5-6 and TRBJ1-2, the CDR3 gives the full variable domain: DAGVTQSPTHLIKTRGQQVTLRCSPKSGHDTVSWYQQALGQGPQFIFQYYEEEERQRGNFPDRFSGHQFPNYSSELNVNALLLGDSALYLCASSFTGQTNYGYTFGSGTRLTVV.